A single sample gave rise to the 10 T cell receptor beta chains below, sequenced in a study of T-cell reconstitution after alpha-beta-depleted transplantation in children. Unique molecular identifiers were used in preparing the TCRbeta library. One entry per CDR3 protein results from TCRdb running MiXCR on the PCR reads. This sample carries 260,000 or so distinct CDR3 sequences, more than 10% of them seen once, and the ten largest clones take about 2.4%. The specimen comprised PBMCs from the stem cell graft donor, sampled from the stem cell graft. These receptor sequences come from a human donor who donated a stem cell graft to a child with acute lymphoblastic leukemia.

This chain connects TRBV7-6 to TRBJ2-3, with D unresolved. The germline CDR1 and CDR2 sequences are SGHVS and FNYEAQ. Trimming stripped 0 bases from V and 8 bases from J, with 15 bases between. This CDR3 contains 15 residues. The CDR3, as DNA: TGTGCCAGCAGCTTAGCGGGCTCGGTGCAAGCTACGCAGTATTTT. Translation: CASSLAGSVQATQYF.

In its sample, this clonotype was seen many times. The chain is built from TRBV27 and TRBJ2-3, with D possibly being TRBD2 (5 bases). Germline CDR1 reads MNHEY; CDR2 reads SMNVEV (reference sequence). The CDR3 spans 12 residues. Trimming removed 4 bases at V and 9 bases at J, with 11 bases between. The CDR3 bases are TGTGCCAGCAGTTCTGTGGAGGCCACGCAGTATTTT. Encoded protein: CASSSVEATQYF.

This clonotype has ten or more counts. This rearrangement joins TRBV20-1 to TRBJ2-7; 14 nucleotides line up with TRBD2. V lost 6 bases, J lost 6 bases, and 10 bases stayed unmatched. From germline, CDR1 is DFQATT and CDR2 SNEGSKA (reference sequence). The CDR3 has 15 amino acids. The CDR3 DNA reads TGCAGTGCCGGACTAGCGGGAGGCCCTAACCCCGAGCAGTACTTC. Its protein is CSAGLAGGPNPEQYF.

This clonotype was detected many times. The CDR3 nucleotides are TGTGCCGCGGGGGAGAACACCGGGGAGCTGTTTTTT. Its translation: CAAGENTGELFF. V is TRBV12-3 or TRBV12-4 and J is TRBJ2-2, with 7 bases identical to TRBD2. The CDR3 consists of 12 residues. The V gene end was trimmed by 11 bases and the J gene end by 1 base; junction bases not matched to a gene: 1.

This clonotype was observed at least ten times. CDR3 nucleotides: TGTGCCAGCAGTTACTCGGGTTCAAGCACAGATACGCAGTATTTT. This sequence encodes CASSYSGSSTDTQYF. V usage is TRBV6-5 and J usage is TRBJ2-3; no reliable D call. Germline values: CDR1 MNHEY, CDR2 SVGAGI. V was clipped by 0 bases and J by 0 bases, with 7 bases between them. This CDR3 has 15 residues.

This clonotype was counted ten times or more. The CDR3, as DNA: TGTGCCAGCAGCTTCCTAAACTGGAATGAGCAGTTCTTC. It yields the protein CASSFLNWNEQFF. This chain uses TRBV5-4 with TRBJ2-1; unclear D gene. Germline lookup yields CDR1 SGHNT and CDR2 YYREEE (reference sequence). Deletions cut 2 bases from V and 7 bases from J, with 10 bases between. The CDR3 spans 13 residues.

This clonotype was observed at least ten times. The V call is TRBV20-1, the J call TRBJ2-7, with D maybe TRBD1 (6 bases). The CDR3 is 15 amino acids. Germline V gene data show CDR1 as DFQATT and CDR2 as SNEGSKA (reference sequence). The V end was cut by 0 bases, the J end by 0 bases, with 12 bases between. The CDR3 sequence: CSARDFGQSSYEQYF. CDR3 nucleotides: TGCAGTGCTAGAGATTTTGGACAGAGCTCCTACGAGCAGTACTTC.

As for this clonotype: A read error may explain this, as a much larger clone is one base away. CDR3 DNA sequence: TGTGCCAGCAGTGAATTGGGCCCAATGACAGGGCACAGGGGCCAAGAGACCCAGTACTTC. This translates into CASSELGPMTGHRGQETQYF. The rearrangement links TRBV25-1 to TRBJ2-5; 7 nucleotides line up with TRBD1. CDR3 length: 20 residues. Losses at the gene ends were 1 base for V and 1 base for J; bases not matched to a gene: 18. The germline V gene encodes CDR1 MGHDK and CDR2 SYGVNS.

V and J are TRBV7-6 and TRBJ2-3; a weak D match, TRBD2 (7 bases). Deletions cut 1 base from V and 1 base from J, with 18 bases between. This CDR3 is built from 18 residues. From germline, CDR1 is SGHVS and CDR2 FNYEAQ. CDR3 loop: CASSLGFRGAMGTDTQYF. Written as DNA, the CDR3 is TGTGCCAGCAGCTTAGGGTTCCGGGGGGCTATGGGCACAGATACGCAGTATTTT.

This clonotype was counted at least ten times. This chain links TRBV5-1 with TRBJ2-7; unclear D gene. CDR1 SGHRS and CDR2 YFSETQ come from the germline V gene. The CDR3 runs 12 residues. V lost 7 bases, J lost 5 bases, and 13 bases lay in between. CDR3 DNA: TGCGCCAGCTCCCAGCCCGCCGACGAGCAGTACTTC. Its protein is CASSQPADEQYF. Combining the CDR3 with reference TRBV5-1 and TRBJ2-7 gives the whole variable domain KAGVTQTPRYLIKTRGQQVTLSCSPISGHRSVSWYQQTPGQGLQFLFEYFSETQRNKGNFPGRFSGRQFSNSRSEMNVSTLELGDSALYLCASSQPADEQYFGPGTRLTVT.